A selection of T cell receptor beta chains follows, all from one sample in a study of T cell responses to AZD1222 COVID-19 vaccine. This table comes from immunoSEQ multiplex PCR, and its TCRdb copy is limited to in-frame clones, with some not included. This sample has just over 90,000 clones, with 85% to 90% found just once. Material: peripheral blood, obtained 28 days after the second AZD1222 dose. These TCRs come from an adult who received the AZD1222 COVID-19 vaccine. CDR3s include the opening cysteine and the closing phenylalanine or tryptophan. The order of the fields is clone size, V gene, J gene, CDR3 protein. Not all rows give a size; the values are once, few, many and, for expanded clones, a class.

few	TRBV29-1	TRBJ2-1	CSVPNPGTGPGGNEQFF
-	TRBV30	TRBJ2-7	CAWASGKGIGYEQYF
-	TRBV4-1	TRBJ1-1	CASSQERGYTEAFF
-	TRBV5-1	TRBJ2-7	CASSFSGGTYEQYF
-	TRBV6-1	TRBJ2-1	CASSEAGGQDEQFF
-	TRBV5-1	TRBJ1-1	CASSSRADTEAFF
-	TRBV5-1	TRBJ2-2	CASSFGTGGFWNTGELFF
-	TRBV5-5	TRBJ1-6	CASSPPGRGTYNSPLHF
-	TRBV30	TRBJ1-2	CAWSVSQGTNYGYTF
-	TRBV30	TRBJ1-6	CAITRVQGSPLHF
-	TRBV19	TRBJ1-5	CASGTDNQPQHF
-	TRBV7-9	TRBJ1-1	CASSLDQGWHTEAFF
-	TRBV11-3	TRBJ2-1	CASSLSGGVNEQFF
-	TRBV5-1	TRBJ1-4	CASSPGPDEKLFF
-	TRBV25-1	TRBJ1-4	CASSESGRGGGEKLFF
-	TRBV6-5	TRBJ2-5	CASSELAGGKETQYF
-	TRBV5-1	TRBJ2-1	CASSPLAGGPRNEQFF
-	TRBV29-1	TRBJ1-2	CSVGLHGGANYGYTF
-	TRBV19	TRBJ1-5	CASSGGGGNQPQHF
-	TRBV7-8	TRBJ2-7	CASSLRRDWKVEQYF
-	TRBV5-4	TRBJ2-2	CASGTVSTGELFF
once	TRBV27	TRBJ2-7	CASSLSPGRAYEQYF
-	TRBV12-3/TRBV12-4	TRBJ2-7	CASRRDRFYEQYF
once	TRBV27	TRBJ2-7	CASSFQPTSGTSYEQYF
-	TRBV3-1/TRBV3-2	TRBJ2-2	CASSQEGAGTGELFF
-	TRBV18	TRBJ2-5	CASSPPRGAGSSETQYF
-	TRBV7-9	TRBJ2-1	CASSLGYLGTSAHNEQFF
-	TRBV29-1	TRBJ1-2	CSVVRDRENYGYTF